This T cell receptor (beta chain) stems from a study of T cells in Graves' hyperthyroidism and ophthalmopathy (dated by TCRdb to between 2019 and 2020). A note on the overall study: A discovery cohort of roughly 100 patients, approximately 44 with Graves' ophthalmopathy and approximately 55 with stable Graves' hyperthyroidism, was used to find distinguishing TCR V-J signatures. TCR Vbeta CDR3 sequencing of some 140 peripheral blood samples (more than 40 ophthalmopathy, roughly 72 hyperthyroidism and about 17 progressor patients) is reported in the paper. The approximately 100 discovery patients were divided at random into training and test sets in a 7:3 ratio. Whether ophthalmopathy could be predicted prospectively was tested in an independent validation cohort made up of 18 to 20 hyperthyroidism patients plus 17 patients who later progressed to ophthalmopathy. After sampling, hyperthyroidism patients received methimazole starting at 30 mg daily, and ophthalmopathy patients received high-dose intravenous methylprednisolone. In six Graves' hyperthyroidism patients, the study also compared T-cell repertoires from thyroid tissue with T-cell repertoires from blood.

TCR beta CDR3 regions were amplified from RNA transcripts. A first-round RT-PCR of the TCR CDR3 used the HTBI primer set with the Qiagen OneStep RT-PCR kit. Libraries were constructed in a second round of multiplex PCR, after which size selection and purification were performed. Libraries were sequenced paired-end with 100 bp reads on an Illumina HiSeq2000. As for the authors' bioinformatics: SOAPnuke was used to process the raw data, removing reads that contained adapters or uncalled bases, had a mean Phred below 15, or lacked an exact match to the constant primer or identifier. High-quality paired reads were merged with COPE v1.2.5, and unique nucleotide sequences were defined as clonotypes. Clonotypes were aligned to IMGT TRBV, TRBD and TRBJ reference segments using MiTCR v1.1. The analysis included only V-J combinations with a frequency above 0.0001, which together covered roughly 99% of the repertoires. The TCS score was defined as F50 (clonal expansion) divided by E x V (chaos), with BLOSUM62-based TCRdist calculated between CDR3 peptides within each V-J. Welch's t-statistics and random forest reduced roughly 530 V-J features to around 14, which were used in a naive Bayes classifier (R e1071). Thyroid-blood repertoire similarity was quantified with the Morisita-Horn index. The public reads were reanalyzed by TCRdb: fastp trimming at Q25, MiXCR alignment, in-frame beta chains only. Each entry merges the rows of one CDR3 protein and shows their most common DNA and genes. The V and J calls follow TCRdb's processing rather than the paper's. In this sample the table shows roughly 500,000 distinct CDR3 sequences, just over 45% of which occur a single time. The ten largest clones represent 15% to 20% of the sample.

General study outcomes and caveats: In validation, the model predicted progression to ophthalmopathy a median of 6.5 months before onset, with over 55% sensitivity and 72.22% specificity. Blood samples also contained most of the expanded thyroid clonotypes (frequency above 0.001), which suggests that blood repertoires may reflect thyroid immune responses. A model built on a 13 V-J signature distinguished ophthalmopathy from stable hyperthyroidism, reaching 87.88% sensitivity and 81.08% specificity in cross-validation and 80%/75% in testing. Sample size was not statistically predetermined, and blinding of investigators to group allocation was not performed.

Any patient with an uncontrolled infection, another autoimmune disease, pregnancy or lactation was excluded. Diagnoses relied on clinical symptoms, serum thyroxine and TRAb, thyroid ultrasound and orbital computed tomography. Total RNA was extracted with Trizol reagent, and quality was checked on an Agilent 2100 Bioanalyzer. Relative to germline, V is 1 base shorter and J is 5 bases shorter, with 12 bases between their ends. Including cysteine and phenylalanine, the CDR3 has 13 amino acids. Of the read, only the CDR3 DNA is kept; its 39 bases are in frame from base 1. The CDR1 and CDR2 encoded by the germline V gene are SQVTM and ANQGSEA. This clonotype has only a few counts. Its antigen has not been determined. Base-call qualities are not available, and no considerably larger clone is one nucleotide away.

This receptor chain uses TRBV29-1 and TRBJ2-7, and possibly TRBD1, on 5 matching bases. The sequence derives from an adult woman with Graves' disease, either hyperthyroidism or ophthalmopathy (not recorded which). Source material: peripheral blood or thyroid tissue (not recorded which). Here is the DNA: TGCAGCGTTGAAGTACAGGCTGGCGACGAGCAGTACTTC. Translated, this is CSVEVQAGDEQYF.